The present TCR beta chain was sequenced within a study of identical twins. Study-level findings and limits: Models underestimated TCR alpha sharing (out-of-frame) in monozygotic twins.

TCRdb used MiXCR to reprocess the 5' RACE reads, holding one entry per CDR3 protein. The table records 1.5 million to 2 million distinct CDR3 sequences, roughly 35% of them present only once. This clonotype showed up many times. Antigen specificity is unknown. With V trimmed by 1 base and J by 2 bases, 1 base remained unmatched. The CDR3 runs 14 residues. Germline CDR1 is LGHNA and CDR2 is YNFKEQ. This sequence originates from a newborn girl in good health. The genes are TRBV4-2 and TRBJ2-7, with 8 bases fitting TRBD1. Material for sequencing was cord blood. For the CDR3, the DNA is TGTGCCAGCAGCCAAGGGACAGGGACCTACGAGCAGTACTTC. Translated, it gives CASSQGTGTYEQYF.